The rows below give T cell receptor beta chains drawn from one sample of a study of a mutant IDH1 vaccine in newly diagnosed glioma. No antigens are known for them. Repertoires were generated with immunoSEQ multiplex PCR, while TCRdb's copy carries only in-frame clones and drops some. The table records about 60,000 clones, around 81% of them present only once. Sequences were derived from PBMCs, sampled from a glioma patient whose treatment included an IDH1 peptide vaccine. The receptors here all came from a man between 40 and 49 years old with glioma. CDR3s include the opening cysteine and the closing phenylalanine or tryptophan. D genes are given only for firm matches. Some rows mark clone size as missing; the rest say once, few, many or name a class of expanded clone.

>16|TRBV4-2|NA|NA|TRBJ1-4
TGTGCCAGCAGCCAACGGTTTGAGGGGCCTAATGAAAAACTGTTTTTT
CASSQRFEGPNEKLFF
>14|TRBV10-3|NA|TRBD1|TRBJ2-7
TGTGCCATCAGTGAATTGGACAGGGCCTACGAGCAGTACTTC
CAISELDRAYEQYF
>13|TRBV27|NA|NA|TRBJ2-5
TGTGCCAGCAGTTCCCCGCACTTAGAGACCCAGTACTTC
CASSSPHLETQYF
>15|TRBV5-1|NA|TRBD2|TRBJ2-3
TGCGCCAGCAGCTTGCGTAGCGGGGAGACAGATACGCAGTATTTT
CASSLRSGETDTQYF
>15|TRBV2|NA|TRBD1|TRBJ1-1
TGTGCCAGCAGCGAAACAGGGGGTTCGGGCACTGAAGCTTTCTTT
CASSETGGSGTEAFF
>12|TRBV15|NA|NA|TRBJ2-7
TGTGCCACCAGCAGGCTTTCGTCGGAGCAGTACTTC
CATSRLSSEQYF
>15|TRBV28|NA|NA|TRBJ2-1
TGTGCCAGCATTCCCCAGGGGGGAGGGAACAATGAGCAGTTCTTC
CASIPQGGGNNEQFF
>16|TRBV7-9|NA|NA|TRBJ1-2
TGTGCCAGCAGCTTATTATCGGGGAAGGCAGTCTATGGCTACACCTTC
CASSLLSGKAVYGYTF
>14|TRBV7-2|NA|NA|TRBJ1-6
TGTGCCAGCAGCTCGGACAGAAATAATTCACCCCTCCACTTT
CASSSDRNNSPLHF
>15|TRBV27|NA|TRBD2|TRBJ2-1
TGTGCCAGCACCCAAGGGTTGTTAGCGGGAGGGAAGCAGTTCTTC
CASTQGLLAGGKQFF
>15|TRBV5-5|NA|TRBD2|TRBJ2-2
TGTGCCAGCAGCTTCGGGGGGTCCAACACCGGGGAGCTGTTTTTT
CASSFGGSNTGELFF
>13|TRBV2|NA|NA|TRBJ2-3
TGTGCCAGCGGTGGGGAGAGCACAGATACGCAGTATTTT
CASGGESTDTQYF
>16|TRBV27|NA|TRBD1|TRBJ1-4
TGTGCCAGACGAGGACAGGGAGGTGCGACTAATGAAAAACTGTTTTTT
CARRGQGGATNEKLFF
>15|TRBV7-2|NA|TRBD1|TRBJ2-7
TGTGCCAGCAGCTTTTGGCCGGGACAGGCCTACGAGCAGTACTTC
CASSFWPGQAYEQYF
>15|TRBV9|once|TRBD1|TRBJ1-1
TGTGCCAGCAGCGTACCCAGGGGGGGGAACACTGAAGCTTTCTTT
CASSVPRGGNTEAFF
>13|TRBV10-1|NA|NA|TRBJ2-7
TGCGCCAGCAGTGGGCCTAGGGGAAACGAGCAGTACTTC
CASSGPRGNEQYF
>14|TRBV6-1|once|NA|TRBJ1-1
TGTGCCAGCGAGTTCGGGACCGGCGGGACTGGAGCTTTCTTT
CASEFGTGGTGAFF
>15|TRBV6-5|few|TRBD1|TRBJ1-5
TGTGCCAGCAGGGCGACAGGGGGGGGCAATCAGCCCCAGCATTTT
CASRATGGGNQPQHF
>15|TRBV5-5|NA|NA|TRBJ1-5
TGTGCCAGCAGCTCCGAGGGGGGGTTTAATCAGCCCCAGCATTTT
CASSSEGGFNQPQHF
>14|TRBV30|NA|NA|TRBJ2-7
TGTGCCTGGAGTGTTGGGGGCCTCTCCTACGAGCAGTACTTC
CAWSVGGLSYEQYF
>14|TRBV5-5|once|NA|TRBJ2-7
TGTGCCAGCAGCTTGGGACACGGACGCTACGAGCAGTACTTC
CASSLGHGRYEQYF
>15|TRBV5-1|NA|TRBD1|TRBJ1-3
TGCGCCAGCAGCTTGGACAGGGGATTCGGAAACACCATATATTTT
CASSLDRGFGNTIYF
>16|TRBV5-8|NA|TRBD1|TRBJ2-3
TGTGCCAGCAGCAGGACAGGGACGGTCGGAACAGATACGCAGTATTTT
CASSRTGTVGTDTQYF
>14|TRBV27|NA|TRBD1|TRBJ2-5
TGTGCCAGCAGTTCCGACAGGGCCCAAGAGACCCAGTACTTC
CASSSDRAQETQYF
>16|TRBV21-1|NA|NA|TRBJ2-5
TGTGCCAGCAGCAAACTAAGGCAGGGGGCATGGGAGACCCAGTACTTC
CASSKLRQGAWETQYF
>15|TRBV4-2|NA|NA|TRBJ2-7
TGTGCCAGCAGCATCGAGGGGGGGCGGTCGGGCGAGCAGTACTTC
CASSIEGGRSGEQYF
>13|TRBV29-1|NA|NA|TRBJ2-7
TGCAGCGTTGGAGGTACTAGCTCCTACGAGCAGTACTTC
CSVGGTSSYEQYF
>14|TRBV5-1|NA|NA|TRBJ1-1
TGCGCCAGCAGCTTGGAAAGGGCGAACACTGAAGCTTTCTTT
CASSLERANTEAFF
>14|TRBV6-1|NA|NA|TRBJ2-7
TGTGCCAGCAGTGAACGGGGACCTAACTACGAGCAGTACTTC
CASSERGPNYEQYF
>13|TRBV10-3|few|NA|TRBJ1-2
TGTGCCATCAGTGGAACAGGTTCGGGTGGCTACACCTTC
CAISGTGSGGYTF
>14|TRBV10-2|NA|NA|TRBJ1-1
TGCGCCAGCAGTGATTGGGGAATGAACACTGAAGCTTTCTTT
CASSDWGMNTEAFF
>12|TRBV7-9|NA|NA|TRBJ2-7
TGTGCCAGCAGCCTCGGTTCCTACGAGCAGTACTTC
CASSLGSYEQYF
>16|TRBV19|NA|NA|TRBJ1-5
TGTGCCAGTAGTATAGAGATCGGTAGGGTAAATCAGCCCCAGCATTTT
CASSIEIGRVNQPQHF
>13|TRBV5-6|NA|TRBD2|TRBJ2-1
TGTGCCAGCAGCGGGGGACTAGCCGGTGGGCAGTTCTTC
CASSGGLAGGQFF
>15|TRBV30|NA|TRBD1|TRBJ1-5
TGTGCCTGGAGTGCGGGGACAGGGGGTGGCCAGCCCCAGCATTTT
CAWSAGTGGGQPQHF
>16|TRBV28|NA|NA|TRBJ1-1
TGTGCCAGCAGTTCCCCCCTCCGGGACATACGTTCTGAAGCTTTCTTT
CASSSPLRDIRSEAFF
>14|TRBV11-2|NA|NA|TRBJ2-7
TGTGCCAGCAGCTTAGCGGGGATGGTGAACGAGCAGTACTTC
CASSLAGMVNEQYF
>15|TRBV18|few|TRBD1|TRBJ2-3
TGTGCCAGCTCACTCGACAGGGGGCCCACAGATACGCAGTATTTT
CASSLDRGPTDTQYF
>13|TRBV11-2|NA|NA|TRBJ2-3
TGTGCCAGCATAGCGGACCTCACAGATACGCAGTATTTT
CASIADLTDTQYF
>14|TRBV5-1|NA|NA|TRBJ2-2
TGCGCCAGCAGCGTCGGACAGCACACCGGGGAGCTGTTTTTT
CASSVGQHTGELFF
>15|TRBV5-4|NA|TRBD2|TRBJ2-1
TGTGCCAGCAGCTTGGTGCGGGGGACCTACAATGAGCAGTTCTTC
CASSLVRGTYNEQFF
>15|TRBV7-9|once|TRBD2|TRBJ2-2
TGTGCCAGCAGCCGGACTAGCGGGAGCACCGGGGAGCTGTTTTTT
CASSRTSGSTGELFF
>16|TRBV5-6|NA|TRBD2|TRBJ2-3
TGTGCCAGCAGTGGATCGGGACTAGCGGGCACAGATACGCAGTATTTT
CASSGSGLAGTDTQYF